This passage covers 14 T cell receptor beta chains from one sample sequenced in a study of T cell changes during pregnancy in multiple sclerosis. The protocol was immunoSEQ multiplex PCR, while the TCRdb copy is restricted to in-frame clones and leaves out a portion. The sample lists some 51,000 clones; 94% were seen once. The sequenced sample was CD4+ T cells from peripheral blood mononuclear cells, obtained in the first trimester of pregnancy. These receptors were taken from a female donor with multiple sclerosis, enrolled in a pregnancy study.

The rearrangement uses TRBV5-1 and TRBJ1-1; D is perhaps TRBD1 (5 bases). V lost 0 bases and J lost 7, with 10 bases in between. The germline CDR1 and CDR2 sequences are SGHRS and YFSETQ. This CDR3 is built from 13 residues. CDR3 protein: CASSLGRQLEAFF. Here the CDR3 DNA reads TGCGCCAGCAGCTTGGGGAGACAGCTTGAAGCTTTCTTT.

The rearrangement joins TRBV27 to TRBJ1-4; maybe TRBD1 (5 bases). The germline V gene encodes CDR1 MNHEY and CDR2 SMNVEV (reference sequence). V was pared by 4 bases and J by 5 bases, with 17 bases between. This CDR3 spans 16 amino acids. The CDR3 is CASSSTFFGGNEKLFF. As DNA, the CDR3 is TGTGCCAGCAGTTCAACATTTTTCGGGGGGAATGAAAAACTGTTTTTT.

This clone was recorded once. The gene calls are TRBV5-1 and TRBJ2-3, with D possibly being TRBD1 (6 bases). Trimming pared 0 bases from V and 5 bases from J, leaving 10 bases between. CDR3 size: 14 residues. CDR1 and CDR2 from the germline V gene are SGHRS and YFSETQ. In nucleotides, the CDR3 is TGCGCCAGCAGCTTGGACAGGGTAGGAGATACGCAGTATTTT. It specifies CASSLDRVGDTQYF.

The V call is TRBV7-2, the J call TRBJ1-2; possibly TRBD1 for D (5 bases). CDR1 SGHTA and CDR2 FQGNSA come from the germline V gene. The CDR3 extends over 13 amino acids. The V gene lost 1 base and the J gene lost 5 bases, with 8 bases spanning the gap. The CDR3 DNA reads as TGTGCCAGCAGCTTAGGGGGCGGTTATGGCTACACCTTC. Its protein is CASSLGGGYGYTF.

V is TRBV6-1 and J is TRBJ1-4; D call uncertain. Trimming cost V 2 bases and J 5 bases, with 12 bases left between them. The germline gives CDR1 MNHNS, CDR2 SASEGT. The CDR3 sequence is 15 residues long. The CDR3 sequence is CASSERSAWNEKLFF. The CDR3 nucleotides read TGTGCCAGCAGTGAACGGTCCGCGTGGAATGAAAAACTGTTTTTT.

CDR3 loop: CASSSGGQGATETQYF. CDR3 in DNA: TGCGCCAGCAGCTCTGGGGGACAGGGGGCAACGGAGACCCAGTACTTC. The chain joins TRBV5-1 to TRBJ2-5; 12 positions match TRBD1. The CDR3 has 16 amino acids. V shed 3 bases, J shed 5 bases, and the junction held 8 bases outside the gene matches. Per the germline V gene, CDR1 is SGHRS and CDR2 is YFSETQ.

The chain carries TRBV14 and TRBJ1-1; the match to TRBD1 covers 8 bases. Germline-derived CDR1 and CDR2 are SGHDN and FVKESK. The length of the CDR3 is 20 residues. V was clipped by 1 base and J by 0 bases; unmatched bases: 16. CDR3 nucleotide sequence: TGTGCCAGCAGCCAAGGGTTCGGGGGCAGGGGGCGAATAATGAACACTGAAGCTTTCTTT. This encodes CASSQGFGGRGRIMNTEAFF.

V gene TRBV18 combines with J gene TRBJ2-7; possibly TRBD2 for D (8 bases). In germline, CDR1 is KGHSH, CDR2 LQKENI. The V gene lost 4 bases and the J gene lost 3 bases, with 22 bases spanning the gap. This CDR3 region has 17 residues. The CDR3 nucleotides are TGTGCCAGCTCACAGACCGCCGGGACAGCGGGAGTCTACGAGCAGTACTTC. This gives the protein CASSQTAGTAGVYEQYF.

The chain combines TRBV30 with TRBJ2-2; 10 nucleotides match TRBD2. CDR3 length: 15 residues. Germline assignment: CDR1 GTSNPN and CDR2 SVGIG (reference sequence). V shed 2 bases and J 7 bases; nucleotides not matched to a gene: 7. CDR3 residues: CAWSTLAGAGGELFF. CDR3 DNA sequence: TGTGCCTGGAGTACCCTAGCGGGGGCGGGCGGGGAGCTGTTTTTT.

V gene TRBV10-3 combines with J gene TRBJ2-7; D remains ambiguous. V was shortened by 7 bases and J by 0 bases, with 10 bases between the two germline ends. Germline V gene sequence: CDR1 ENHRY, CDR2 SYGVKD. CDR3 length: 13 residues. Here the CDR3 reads CAIKNGGSYEQYF. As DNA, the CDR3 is TGTGCCATCAAAAATGGCGGCTCCTACGAGCAGTACTTC.

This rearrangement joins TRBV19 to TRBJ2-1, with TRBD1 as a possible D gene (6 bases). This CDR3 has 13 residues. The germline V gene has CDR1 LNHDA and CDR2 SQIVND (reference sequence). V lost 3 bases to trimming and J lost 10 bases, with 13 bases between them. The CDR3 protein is CASSMFNQGEQFF. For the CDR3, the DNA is TGTGCCAGTAGTATGTTTAACCAGGGGGAGCAGTTCTTC.

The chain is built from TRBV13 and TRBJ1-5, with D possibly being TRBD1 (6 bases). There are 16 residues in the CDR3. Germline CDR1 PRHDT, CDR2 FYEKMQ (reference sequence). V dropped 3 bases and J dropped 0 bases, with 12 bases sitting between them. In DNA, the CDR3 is TGTGCCAGCAGCTTTGGAGGGGGGGGTAGCAATCAGCCCCAGCATTTT. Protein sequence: CASSFGGGGSNQPQHF.

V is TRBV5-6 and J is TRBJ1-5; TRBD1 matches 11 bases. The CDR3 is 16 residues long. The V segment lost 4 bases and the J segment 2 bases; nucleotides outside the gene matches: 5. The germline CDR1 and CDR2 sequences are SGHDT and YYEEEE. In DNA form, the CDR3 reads TGTGCCAGCAGCCTAGGACAGGGGGCGGGCAATCAGCCCCAGCATTTT. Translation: CASSLGQGAGNQPQHF.

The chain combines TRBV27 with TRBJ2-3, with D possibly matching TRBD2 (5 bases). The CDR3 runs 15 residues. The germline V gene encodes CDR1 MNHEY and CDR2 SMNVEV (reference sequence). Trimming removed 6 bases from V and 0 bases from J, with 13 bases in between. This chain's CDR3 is CASSLRLSSTDTQYF. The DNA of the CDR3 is TGTGCCAGCAGCCTTCGACTAAGCAGCACAGATACGCAGTATTTT.